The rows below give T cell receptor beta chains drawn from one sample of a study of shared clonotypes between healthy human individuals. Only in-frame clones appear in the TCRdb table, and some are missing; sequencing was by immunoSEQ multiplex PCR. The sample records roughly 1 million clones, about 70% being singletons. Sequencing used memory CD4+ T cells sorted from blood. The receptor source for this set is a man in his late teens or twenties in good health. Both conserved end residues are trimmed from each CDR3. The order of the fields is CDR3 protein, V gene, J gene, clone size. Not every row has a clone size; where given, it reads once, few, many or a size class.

CDR3aa: ASSFDGGVQETQY; v_gene: TRBV27; j_gene: TRBJ2-5; abundance: .
CDR3aa: AWSVGGGAGAF; v_gene: TRBV30; j_gene: TRBJ1-1; abundance: .
CDR3aa: ASRGQGEQF; v_gene: TRBV2; j_gene: TRBJ2-1; abundance: .
CDR3aa: ASKEDSSGNTIY; v_gene: TRBV6-1; j_gene: TRBJ1-3; abundance: .
CDR3aa: ASSFRRLNTEAF; v_gene: TRBV5-5; j_gene: TRBJ1-1; abundance: few
CDR3aa: ASNLQGRNTEAF; v_gene: TRBV5-6; j_gene: TRBJ1-1; abundance: once
CDR3aa: ASTDRVSYGYT; v_gene: TRBV6-5; j_gene: TRBJ1-2; abundance: .
CDR3aa: ASSLGASGGQETQY; v_gene: TRBV7-2; j_gene: TRBJ2-5; abundance: .
CDR3aa: AWSVKGTYGYT; v_gene: TRBV30; j_gene: TRBJ1-2; abundance: .
CDR3aa: ASSAGTSGYNEQF; v_gene: TRBV9; j_gene: TRBJ2-1; abundance: .
CDR3aa: ASRGLETQY; v_gene: TRBV28; j_gene: TRBJ2-5; abundance: .
CDR3aa: ASSWGQGAGETQY; v_gene: TRBV6-6; j_gene: TRBJ2-5; abundance: .
CDR3aa: AWSDKVGGGNTIY; v_gene: TRBV30; j_gene: TRBJ1-3; abundance: once
CDR3aa: ASSLDFGTEGKLF; v_gene: TRBV11-2; j_gene: TRBJ1-4; abundance: many
CDR3aa: AWRMRGTDTQY; v_gene: TRBV30; j_gene: TRBJ2-3; abundance: .
CDR3aa: ASMRGMGYEQY; v_gene: TRBV28; j_gene: TRBJ2-7; abundance: .
CDR3aa: ASSRQGNSPLH; v_gene: TRBV14; j_gene: TRBJ1-6; abundance: .
CDR3aa: AWSGTFGATNEKLF; v_gene: TRBV30; j_gene: TRBJ1-4; abundance: .
CDR3aa: ASSELGAADTQY; v_gene: TRBV25-1; j_gene: TRBJ2-3; abundance: .
CDR3aa: ASSSLSGGTYEQY; v_gene: TRBV7-9; j_gene: TRBJ2-7; abundance: .
CDR3aa: ASSYSDRGSNSPLH; v_gene: TRBV19; j_gene: TRBJ1-6; abundance: .
CDR3aa: AWRGQGTNTIY; v_gene: TRBV30; j_gene: TRBJ1-3; abundance: .